A selection of T cell receptor beta chains follows, all from one sample in a study of response to subunit inactivated influenza vaccine. One entry per CDR3 protein, called by TCRdb with MiXCR from the RT-PCR reads. This table has approximately 480,000 distinct CDR3 sequences, approximately 9.9% appearing once. The sequencing here drew on PBMCs from blood, taken roughly 46 days after vaccination. These receptor sequences come from a man aged 45-60 years who received an inactivated influenza vaccine. Each CDR3 is given without its conserved first and last residue.

v_call cdr3_length cdr3_aa
TRBV27 14 ASSFRPGQGNSPLH
TRBV20-1 10 SATTPNYGYT
TRBV3-1 13 ASSQGSTVNTEAF
TRBV5-4 17 ASSLGGIGTVYSSYEQY
TRBV7-2 10 ASSSANQPQH
TRBV5-1 14 ASSFADSPRGETQY
TRBV4-3 12 ASSHQAKDEKLF
TRBV4-2 17 ASSQVGRQGALAVNEQF
TRBV4-1 12 ASSHVRERYEQY
TRBV7-2 14 ASSWTSGGVAYEQY
TRBV5-1 13 ASSSHRGRTGELF
TRBV5-1 11 ASSGGTVPGYT
TRBV7-2 13 ASSLGPGNYYEQY
TRBV15 13 ATSRGRDFSYEQY
TRBV11-2 15 ASSGWSGGEGTGELF
TRBV5-1 12 ASSISGYQETQY
TRBV28 12 ASRGDVSNQPQH
TRBV12-3/TRBV12-4 13 ASSYLYTANTEAF
TRBV12-3/TRBV12-4 11 ASTGTSGNTIY
TRBV7-9 13 ASSQGQGTYNEQF
TRBV6-2/TRBV6-3 17 ASSPWDRDARPRSETQY
TRBV4-1 12 ASRRPGRDTEAF
TRBV5-6 14 ASSSNTGVTYNEQF
TRBV20-1 10 SASQGGTEQF
TRBV20-1 13 SARDWIRTNEKLF
TRBV21-1 17 ASSKVSVQGIKDTGELF
TRBV20-1 14 SARKLAGGPSYEQY
TRBV20-1 11 SARELGGEKLF
TRBV5-1 11 ASSHGTRSEQF
TRBV15 17 ATRSGTGGGFFPKNIQY
TRBV7-9 14 ASSPSSRGARTEAF
TRBV12-5 13 ASGLSRTSYNEHF
TRBV29-1 10 SARQGSDGYT
TRBV15 11 ATRVRGTDTQY
TRBV28 13 ASSLLVTWGTEAF
TRBV20-1 13 SARDSQGGFYEQY
TRBV29-1 10 SAGSSQETQY
TRBV20-1 10 SSPLANNEQF
TRBV12-3/TRBV12-4 10 ASAGQGDGYT
TRBV9 12 ASSDREGVTEAF
TRBV7-9 14 ASSLTSRGRGYEQY
TRBV5-1 13 ASSQTGEGNQPQH
TRBV27 12 ASRTGAGDTEAF
TRBV7-9 11 ASTTESSYEQY
TRBV6-1 15 ASSEQGDPSGANVLT
TRBV15 15 ATSRDFGSGGASEQF